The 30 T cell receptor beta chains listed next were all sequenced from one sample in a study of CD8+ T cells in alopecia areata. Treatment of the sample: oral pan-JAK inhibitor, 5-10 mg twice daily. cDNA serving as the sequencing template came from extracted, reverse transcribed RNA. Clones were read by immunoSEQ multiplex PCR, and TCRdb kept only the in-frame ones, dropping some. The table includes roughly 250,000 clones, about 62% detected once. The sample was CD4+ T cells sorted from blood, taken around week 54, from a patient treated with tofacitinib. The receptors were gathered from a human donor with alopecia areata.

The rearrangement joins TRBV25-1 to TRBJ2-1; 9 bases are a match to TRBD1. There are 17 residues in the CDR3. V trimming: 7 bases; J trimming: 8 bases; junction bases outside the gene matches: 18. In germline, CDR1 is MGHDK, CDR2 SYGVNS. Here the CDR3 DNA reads TGTGCCAGCATCCCTCCACAAAAGGGACAGGGCCTCGATGAGCAGTTCTTC. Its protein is CASIPPQKGQGLDEQFF.

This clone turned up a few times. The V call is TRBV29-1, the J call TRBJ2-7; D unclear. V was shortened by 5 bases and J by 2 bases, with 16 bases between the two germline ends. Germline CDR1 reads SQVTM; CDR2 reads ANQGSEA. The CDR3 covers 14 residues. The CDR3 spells CSVRSMGRAYEQYF. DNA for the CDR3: TGCAGCGTTCGATCAATGGGCAGAGCCTACGAGCAGTACTTC.

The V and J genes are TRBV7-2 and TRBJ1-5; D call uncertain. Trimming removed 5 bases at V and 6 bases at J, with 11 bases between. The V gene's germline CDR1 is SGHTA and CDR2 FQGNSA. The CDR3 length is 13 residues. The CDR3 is CASSLGRAQPQHF. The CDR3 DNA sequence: TGTGCCAGCAGCCTCGGTCGGGCTCAGCCCCAGCATTTT.

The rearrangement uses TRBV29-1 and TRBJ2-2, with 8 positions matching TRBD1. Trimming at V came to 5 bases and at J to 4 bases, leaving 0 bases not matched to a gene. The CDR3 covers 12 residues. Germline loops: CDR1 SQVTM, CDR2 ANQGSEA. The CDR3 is CSVTGGTGELFF. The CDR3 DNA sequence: TGCAGCGTTACAGGGGGCACCGGGGAGCTGTTTTTT.

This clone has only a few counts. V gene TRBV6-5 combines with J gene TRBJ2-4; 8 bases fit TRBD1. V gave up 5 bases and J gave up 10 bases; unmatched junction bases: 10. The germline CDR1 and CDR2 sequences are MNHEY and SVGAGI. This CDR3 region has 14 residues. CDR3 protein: CASSARRTGPIQYF. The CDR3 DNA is TGTGCCAGCAGTGCCCGGAGGACAGGGCCAATTCAGTACTTC.

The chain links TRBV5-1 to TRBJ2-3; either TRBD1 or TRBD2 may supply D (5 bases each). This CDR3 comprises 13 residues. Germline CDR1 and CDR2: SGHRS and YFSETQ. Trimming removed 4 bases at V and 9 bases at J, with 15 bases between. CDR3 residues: CASSRGLGDTQYF. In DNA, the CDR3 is TGCGCCAGCAGCCGGGGTCTCGGGGACACGCAGTATTTT.

DNA for the CDR3: TGTGCCAGCAGCCCGGACCCCCAATACGAGCAGTACTTC. Translating gives CASSPDPQYEQYF. The chain links TRBV7-3 to TRBJ2-7; D unclear. V lost 5 bases and J lost 4, with 12 bases in between. The CDR3 sequence is 13 residues long. From germline, CDR1 is SGHTA and CDR2 FQGTGA.

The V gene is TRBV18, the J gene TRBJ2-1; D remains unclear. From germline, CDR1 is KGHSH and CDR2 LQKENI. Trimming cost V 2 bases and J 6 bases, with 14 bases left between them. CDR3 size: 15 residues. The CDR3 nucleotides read TGTGCCAGCTCACCATTATCTGGTTTGGGCAATGAGCAGTTCTTC. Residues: CASSPLSGLGNEQFF.

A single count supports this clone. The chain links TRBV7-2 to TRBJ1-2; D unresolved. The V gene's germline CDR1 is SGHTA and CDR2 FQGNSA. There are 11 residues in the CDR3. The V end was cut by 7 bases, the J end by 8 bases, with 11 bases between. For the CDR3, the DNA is TGTGCCAGCACTAATCGAGGGGGCTACACCTTC. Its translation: CASTNRGGYTF.

This CDR3 is CASSHTTSGGPSTDTQYF. For the CDR3, the DNA is TGTGCCAGCAGCCATACGACTAGCGGGGGGCCTAGCACAGATACGCAGTATTTT. The chain employs TRBV4-2 and TRBJ2-3; 13 bases match TRBD2. In germline, CDR1 is LGHNA, CDR2 YNFKEQ. V dropped 3 bases and J dropped 0; count of bases not matched to a gene: 6. The CDR3 covers 18 residues.

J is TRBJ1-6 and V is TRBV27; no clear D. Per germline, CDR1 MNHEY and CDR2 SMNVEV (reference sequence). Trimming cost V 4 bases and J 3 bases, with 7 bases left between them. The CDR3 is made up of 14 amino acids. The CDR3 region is CASSSSRYNSPLHF. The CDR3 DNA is TGTGCCAGCAGTTCGTCCCGCTATAATTCACCCCTCCACTTT.

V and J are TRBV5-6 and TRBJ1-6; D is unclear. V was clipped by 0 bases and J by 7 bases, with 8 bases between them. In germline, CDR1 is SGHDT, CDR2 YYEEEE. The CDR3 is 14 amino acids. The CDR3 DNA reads TGTGCCAGCAGCTTGGAGGGTTACAATTCACCCCTCCACTTT. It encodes CASSLEGYNSPLHF.

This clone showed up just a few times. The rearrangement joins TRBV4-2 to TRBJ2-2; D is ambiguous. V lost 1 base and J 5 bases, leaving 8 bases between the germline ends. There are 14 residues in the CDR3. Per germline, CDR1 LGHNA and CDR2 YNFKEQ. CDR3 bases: TGTGCCAGCAGCCAAGCAAAGGATACCGGGGAGCTGTTTTTT. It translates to CASSQAKDTGELFF.

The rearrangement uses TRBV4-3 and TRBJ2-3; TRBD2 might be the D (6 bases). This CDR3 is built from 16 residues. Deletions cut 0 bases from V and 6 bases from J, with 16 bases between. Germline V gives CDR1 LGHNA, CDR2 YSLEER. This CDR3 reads CASSQDSPGDGDTQYF. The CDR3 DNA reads TGCGCCAGCAGCCAAGATTCTCCGGGGGACGGGGATACGCAGTATTTT.

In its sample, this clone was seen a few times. For the CDR3, the DNA is TGTGCCAGCAGCTGGGGAAGCGGGGAGGGGACAGATACGCAGTATTTT. Its translation is CASSWGSGEGTDTQYF. The chain employs TRBV7-2 and TRBJ2-3; 7 nucleotides agree with TRBD2. The CDR3 is 16 residues long. V gave up 4 bases and J gave up 3 bases; unmatched junction bases: 10. The germline V gene encodes CDR1 SGHTA and CDR2 FQGNSA.

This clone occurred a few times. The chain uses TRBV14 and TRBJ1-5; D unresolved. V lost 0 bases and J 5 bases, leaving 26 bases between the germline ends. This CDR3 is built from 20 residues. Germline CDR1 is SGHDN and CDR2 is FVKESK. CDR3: CASSQESLRFFSQAYQPQHF. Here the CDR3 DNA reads TGTGCCAGCAGCCAAGAGTCCCTTCGATTTTTCAGTCAGGCTTATCAGCCCCAGCATTTT.

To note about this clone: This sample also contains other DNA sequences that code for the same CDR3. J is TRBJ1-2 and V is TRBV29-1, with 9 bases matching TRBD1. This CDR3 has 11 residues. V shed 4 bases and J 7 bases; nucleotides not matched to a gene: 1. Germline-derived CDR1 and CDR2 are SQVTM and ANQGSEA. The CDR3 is CSVGQGGGYTF. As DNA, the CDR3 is TGCAGCGTTGGACAGGGGGGTGGCTACACCTTC.

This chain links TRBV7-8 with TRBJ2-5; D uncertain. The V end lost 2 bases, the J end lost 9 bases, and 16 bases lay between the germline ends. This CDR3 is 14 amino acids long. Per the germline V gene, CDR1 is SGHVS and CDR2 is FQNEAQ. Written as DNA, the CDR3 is TGTGCCAGCAGCTTAACGGTCCTTTACAGAGCCCAGTACTTC. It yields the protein CASSLTVLYRAQYF.

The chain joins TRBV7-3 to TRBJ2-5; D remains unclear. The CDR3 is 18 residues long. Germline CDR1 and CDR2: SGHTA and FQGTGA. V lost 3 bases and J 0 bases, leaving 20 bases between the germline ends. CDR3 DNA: TGTGCCAGCAGCTTTTTTTTAGTCCCTCCCCCCAACCAAGAGACCCAGTACTTC. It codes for CASSFFLVPPPNQETQYF.

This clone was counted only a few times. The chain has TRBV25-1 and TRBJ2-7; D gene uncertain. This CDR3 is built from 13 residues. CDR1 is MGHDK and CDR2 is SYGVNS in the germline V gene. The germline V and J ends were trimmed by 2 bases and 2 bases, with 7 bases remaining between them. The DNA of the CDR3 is TGTGCCAGCAGTGAACCAGGTACCTACGAGCAGTACTTC. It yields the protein CASSEPGTYEQYF.

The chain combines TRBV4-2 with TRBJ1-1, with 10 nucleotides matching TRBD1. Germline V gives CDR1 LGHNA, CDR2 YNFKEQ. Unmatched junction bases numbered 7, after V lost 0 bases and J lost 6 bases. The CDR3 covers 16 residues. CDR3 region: CASSQELLGQGSEAFF. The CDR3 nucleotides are TGTGCCAGCAGCCAAGAATTGCTGGGACAGGGGTCTGAAGCTTTCTTT.

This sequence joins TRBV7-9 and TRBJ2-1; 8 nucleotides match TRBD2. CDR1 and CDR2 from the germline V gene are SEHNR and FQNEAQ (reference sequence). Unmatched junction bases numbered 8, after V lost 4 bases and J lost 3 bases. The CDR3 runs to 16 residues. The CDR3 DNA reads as TGTGCCAGCAGCTCCGTCCGGACTAGCAACTACAATGAGCAGTTCTTC. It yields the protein CASSSVRTSNYNEQFF.

CDR3 in amino acids: CASSFIGGKGTEAFF. CDR3 nucleotide sequence: TGTGCCAGCAGCTTTATAGGGGGTAAGGGGACTGAAGCTTTCTTT. The V and J genes are TRBV27 and TRBJ1-1, with D possibly being TRBD1 (6 bases). This CDR3 is built from 15 residues. Trimming pared 6 bases from V and 5 bases from J, leaving 19 bases between. In germline, CDR1 is MNHEY, CDR2 SMNVEV (reference sequence).

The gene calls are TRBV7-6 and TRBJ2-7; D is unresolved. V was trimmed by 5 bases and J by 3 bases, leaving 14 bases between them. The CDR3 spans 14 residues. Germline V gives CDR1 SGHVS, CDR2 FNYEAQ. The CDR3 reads CASSVLGKRYEQYF. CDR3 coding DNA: TGTGCCAGCAGCGTATTGGGCAAGCGCTACGAGCAGTACTTC.

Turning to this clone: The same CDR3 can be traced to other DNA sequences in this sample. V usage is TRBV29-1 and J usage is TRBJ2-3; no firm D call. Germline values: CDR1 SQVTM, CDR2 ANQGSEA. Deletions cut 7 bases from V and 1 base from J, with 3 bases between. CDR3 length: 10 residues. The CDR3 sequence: CSGGTDTQYF. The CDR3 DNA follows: TGCAGCGGGGGCACAGATACGCAGTATTTT.

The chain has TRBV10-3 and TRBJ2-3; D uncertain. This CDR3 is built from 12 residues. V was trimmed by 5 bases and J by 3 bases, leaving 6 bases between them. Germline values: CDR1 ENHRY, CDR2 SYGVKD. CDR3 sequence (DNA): TGTGCCATCAGTTACACAACAGATACGCAGTATTTT. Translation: CAISYTTDTQYF.

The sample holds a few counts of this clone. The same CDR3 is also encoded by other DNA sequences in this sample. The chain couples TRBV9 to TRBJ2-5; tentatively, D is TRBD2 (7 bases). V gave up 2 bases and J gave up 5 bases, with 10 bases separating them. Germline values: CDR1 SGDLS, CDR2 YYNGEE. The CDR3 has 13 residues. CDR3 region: CASSVGGQETQYF. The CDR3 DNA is TGTGCCAGCAGCGTCGGGGGGCAGGAGACCCAGTACTTC.

The CDR3 nucleotides are TGTGCCAGCAGCTTAGGGGATCCTTATGGCTACACCTTC. This codes for CASSLGDPYGYTF. The J gene is TRBJ1-2, the V gene TRBV7-9; the D is unclear. The CDR3 has 13 amino acids. Germline V lookup: CDR1 SEHNR, CDR2 FQNEAQ (reference sequence). Between the trimmed V and J ends, which lost 1 base and 5 bases, there was a span of 8 bases.

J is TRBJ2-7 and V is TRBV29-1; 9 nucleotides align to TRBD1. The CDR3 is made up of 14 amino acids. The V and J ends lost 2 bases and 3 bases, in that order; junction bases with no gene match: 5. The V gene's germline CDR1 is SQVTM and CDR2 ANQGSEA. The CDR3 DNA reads TGCAGCGTTGAAAGCCGGACAGGGGACTACGAGCAGTACTTC. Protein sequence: CSVESRTGDYEQYF.

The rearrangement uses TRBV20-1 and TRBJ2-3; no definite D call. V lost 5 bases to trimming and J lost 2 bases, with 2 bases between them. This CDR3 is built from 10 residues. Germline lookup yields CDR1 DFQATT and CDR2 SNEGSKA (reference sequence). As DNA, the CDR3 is TGCAGTGCTCACACAGATACGCAGTATTTT. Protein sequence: CSAHTDTQYF.